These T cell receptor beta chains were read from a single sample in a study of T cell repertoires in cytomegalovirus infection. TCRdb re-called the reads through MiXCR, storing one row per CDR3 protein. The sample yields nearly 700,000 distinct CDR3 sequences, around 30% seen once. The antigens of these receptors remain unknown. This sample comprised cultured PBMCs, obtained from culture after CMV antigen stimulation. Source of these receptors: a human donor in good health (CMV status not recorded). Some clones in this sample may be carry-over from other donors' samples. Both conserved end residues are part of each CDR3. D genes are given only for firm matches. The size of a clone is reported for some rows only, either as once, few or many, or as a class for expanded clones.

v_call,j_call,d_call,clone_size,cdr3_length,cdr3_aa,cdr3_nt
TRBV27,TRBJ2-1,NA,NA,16,CASSGQIGRRDNEQFF,TGTGCCAGCAGTGGCCAAATAGGCAGGCGAGACAATGAGCAGTTCTTC
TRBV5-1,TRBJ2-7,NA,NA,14,CASSLGGYRAEQYF,TGCGCCAGCAGCTTGGGGGGATACAGGGCCGAGCAGTACTTC
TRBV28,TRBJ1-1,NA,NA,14,CASNGLQKGTEAFF,TGTGCCAGCAATGGACTCCAAAAGGGGACTGAAGCTTTCTTT
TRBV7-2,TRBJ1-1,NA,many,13,CASSLRMNTEAFF,TGTGCCAGCAGCTTACGGATGAACACTGAAGCTTTCTTT
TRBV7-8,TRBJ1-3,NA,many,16,CASSLSPGDSGNTIYF,TGTGCCAGCAGCTTATCGCCCGGGGACTCTGGAAACACCATATATTTT
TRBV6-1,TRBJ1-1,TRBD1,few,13,CASSRDSPSEAFF,TGTGCCAGCAGCCGGGACAGCCCGTCTGAAGCTTTCTTT
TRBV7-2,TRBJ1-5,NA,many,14,CASSRAGADQPQHF,TGTGCCAGCAGCCGGGCCGGGGCGGATCAGCCCCAGCATTTT
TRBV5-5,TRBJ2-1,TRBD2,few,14,CASSLGGTSGEQFF,TGTGCCAGCAGCTTGGGAGGCACTAGCGGTGAGCAGTTCTTC
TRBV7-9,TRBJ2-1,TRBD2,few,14,CASTLAGGRYEQFF,TGTGCCAGCACCCTAGCGGGGGGGCGTTATGAGCAGTTCTTC
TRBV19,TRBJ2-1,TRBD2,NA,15,CATGLAGVPYNEQFF,TGTGCCACGGGACTAGCGGGGGTGCCCTACAATGAGCAGTTCTTC
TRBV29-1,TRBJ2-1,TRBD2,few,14,CSVDGLAGPDEQFF,TGCAGCGTTGATGGCCTAGCGGGGCCTGATGAGCAGTTCTTC
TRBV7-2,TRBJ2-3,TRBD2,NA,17,CASSTASGRAWTDTQYF,TGTGCCAGCAGCACCGCTAGCGGGAGGGCTTGGACAGATACGCAGTATTTT
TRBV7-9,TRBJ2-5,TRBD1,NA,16,CASSHGLGQIQETQYF,TGTGCCAGCAGCCACGGGTTGGGACAGATCCAAGAGACCCAGTACTTC
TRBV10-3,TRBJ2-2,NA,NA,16,CAISEVPGPNTGELFF,TGTGCCATCAGTGAGGTTCCGGGACCGAACACCGGGGAGCTGTTTTTT
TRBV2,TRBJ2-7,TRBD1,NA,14,CASSELQGPFEQYF,TGTGCCAGCAGTGAATTACAGGGGCCCTTCGAGCAGTACTTC
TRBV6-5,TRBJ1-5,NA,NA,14,CASSRDGFNQPQHF,TGTGCCAGCAGTAGGGACGGTTTCAATCAGCCCCAGCATTTT
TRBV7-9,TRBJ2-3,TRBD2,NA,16,CASSQLAAGSTDTQYF,TGTGCCAGCAGTCAACTAGCGGCGGGGAGCACAGATACGCAGTATTTT
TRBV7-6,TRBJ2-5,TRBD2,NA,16,CASSLATSGYQETQYF,TGTGCCAGCAGCTTGGCGACTAGCGGTTACCAAGAGACCCAGTACTTC
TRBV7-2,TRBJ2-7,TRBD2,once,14,CASSILAGDGVQYF,TGTGCCAGCAGCATTCTAGCGGGAGATGGCGTGCAGTACTTC
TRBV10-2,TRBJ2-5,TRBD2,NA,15,CASSPLKRGQETQYF,TGCGCCAGCAGCCCCCTAAAGCGGGGGCAAGAGACCCAGTACTTC
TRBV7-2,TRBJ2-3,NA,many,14,CASSPNEGGDTQYF,TGTGCCAGCAGCCCAAACGAAGGGGGGGATACGCAGTATTTT
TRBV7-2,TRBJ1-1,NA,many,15,CASSLIPGVRTEAFF,TGTGCCAGCAGCTTAATTCCGGGCGTGAGAACTGAAGCTTTCTTT
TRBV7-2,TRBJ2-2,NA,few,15,CASSFSAGNTGELFF,TGTGCCAGCAGCTTTTCTGCGGGGAACACCGGGGAGCTGTTTTTT
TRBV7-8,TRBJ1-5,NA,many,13,CASRANVIQPQHF,TGTGCCAGCAGGGCGAATGTAATCCAGCCCCAGCATTTT
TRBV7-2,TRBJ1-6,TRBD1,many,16,CASSFRTGQIISPLHF,TGTGCCAGCAGCTTTAGGACAGGACAAATAATTTCACCCCTCCACTTT
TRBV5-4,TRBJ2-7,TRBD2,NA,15,CASSFRTSGFYEQYF,TGTGCCAGCAGCTTCAGGACTAGCGGATTCTACGAGCAGTACTTC
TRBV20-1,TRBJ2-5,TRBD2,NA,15,CSARREGSGTETQYF,TGCAGTGCTAGGAGAGAGGGTAGCGGGACTGAGACCCAGTACTTC
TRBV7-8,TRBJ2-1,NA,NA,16,CANSPPLRSSYNEQFF,TGTGCCAACAGCCCACCTTTGAGGAGCTCCTACAATGAGCAGTTCTTC